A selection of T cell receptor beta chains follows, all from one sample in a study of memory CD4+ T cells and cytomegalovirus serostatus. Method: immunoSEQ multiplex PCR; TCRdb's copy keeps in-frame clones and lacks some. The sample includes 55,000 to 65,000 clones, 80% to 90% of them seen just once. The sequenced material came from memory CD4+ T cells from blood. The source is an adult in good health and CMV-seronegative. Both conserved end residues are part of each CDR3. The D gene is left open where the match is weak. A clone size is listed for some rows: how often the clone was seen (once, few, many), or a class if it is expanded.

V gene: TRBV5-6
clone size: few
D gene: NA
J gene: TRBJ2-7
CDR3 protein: CASSGSDVHYEQYF
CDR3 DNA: TGTGCCAGCAGCGGGTCGGACGTACACTACGAGCAGTACTTC

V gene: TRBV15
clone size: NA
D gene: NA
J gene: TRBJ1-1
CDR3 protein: CATSRGGGVNTEAFF
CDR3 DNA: TGTGCCACCAGCAGAGGGGGGGGCGTGAACACTGAAGCTTTCTTT

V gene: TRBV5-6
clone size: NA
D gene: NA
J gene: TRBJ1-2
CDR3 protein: CASSLPGDYGYTF
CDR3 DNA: TGTGCCAGCAGCTTGCCAGGAGACTATGGCTACACCTTC

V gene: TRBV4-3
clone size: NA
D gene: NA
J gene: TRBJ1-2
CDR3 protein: CASSQDLRVWSDGYTF
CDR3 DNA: TGCGCCAGCAGCCAAGATTTGCGCGTTTGGTCGGATGGCTACACCTTC

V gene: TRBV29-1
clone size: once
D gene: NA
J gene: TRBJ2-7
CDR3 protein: CSVRGSHEQYF
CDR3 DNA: TGCAGCGTTCGAGGCTCTCACGAGCAGTACTTC

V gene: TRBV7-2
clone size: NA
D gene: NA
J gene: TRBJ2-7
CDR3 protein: CASSKETWGEQYF
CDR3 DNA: TGTGCCAGCAGCAAGGAAACCTGGGGCGAGCAGTACTTC

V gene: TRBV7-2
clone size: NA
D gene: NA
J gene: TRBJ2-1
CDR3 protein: CASSWAGNEQFF
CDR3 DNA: TGTGCCAGCAGCTGGGCGGGCAATGAGCAGTTCTTC

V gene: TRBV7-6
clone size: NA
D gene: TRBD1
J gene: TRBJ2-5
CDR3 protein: CASSFGDRARETQYF
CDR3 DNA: TGTGCCAGCAGCTTCGGTGACAGGGCCCGGGAGACCCAGTACTTC

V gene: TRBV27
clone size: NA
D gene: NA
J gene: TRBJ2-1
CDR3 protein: CASSVSYREPQFF
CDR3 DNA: TGTGCCAGCAGTGTATCTTACAGGGAACCGCAGTTCTTC

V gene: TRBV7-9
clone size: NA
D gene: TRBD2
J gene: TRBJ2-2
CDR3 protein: CASSLGRALAGLYTGELFF
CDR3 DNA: TGTGCCAGCAGCTTAGGAAGGGCTCTAGCGGGGTTATACACCGGGGAGCTGTTTTTT

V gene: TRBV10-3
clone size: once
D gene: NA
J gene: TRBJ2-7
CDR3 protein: CAISDAAGEQYF
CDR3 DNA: TGTGCCATCAGTGACGCAGCCGGCGAGCAGTACTTC

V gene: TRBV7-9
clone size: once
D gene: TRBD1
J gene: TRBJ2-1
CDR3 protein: CASSLGTGGINEQFF
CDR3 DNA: TGTGCCAGCAGCTTAGGGACAGGGGGAATCAATGAGCAGTTCTTC

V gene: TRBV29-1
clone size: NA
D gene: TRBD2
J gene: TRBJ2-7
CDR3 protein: CSVLTSGRYEQYF
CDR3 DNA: TGCAGCGTTTTGACTAGCGGGCGCTACGAGCAGTACTTC

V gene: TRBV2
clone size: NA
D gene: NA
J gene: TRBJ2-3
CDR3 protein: CASSEAGVAWETTDTQYF
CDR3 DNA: TGTGCCAGCAGTGAAGCGGGGGTAGCGTGGGAGACCACAGATACGCAGTATTTT

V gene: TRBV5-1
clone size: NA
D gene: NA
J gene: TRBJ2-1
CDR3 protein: CASRETGNTVNEQFF
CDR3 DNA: TGCGCCAGCAGGGAAACAGGGAATACCGTCAATGAGCAGTTCTTC

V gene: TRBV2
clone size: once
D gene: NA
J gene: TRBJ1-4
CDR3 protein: CASGGAAGTNEKLFF
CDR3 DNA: TGTGCCAGCGGAGGGGCAGCTGGAACTAATGAAAAACTGTTTTTT

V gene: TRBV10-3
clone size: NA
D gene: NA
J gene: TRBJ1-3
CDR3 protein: CAISDTADSGNTIYF
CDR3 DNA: TGTGCCATCAGTGACACGGCGGACTCTGGAAACACCATATATTTT

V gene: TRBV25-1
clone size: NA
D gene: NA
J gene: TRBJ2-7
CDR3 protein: CASRRSGGGGSYEQYF
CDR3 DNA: TGTGCCAGCAGGCGGTCAGGGGGGGGAGGCTCCTACGAGCAGTACTTC